The rows below give T cell receptor beta chains drawn from one sample of a study of blood T cell repertoires in COVID-19. The data were produced by immunoSEQ multiplex PCR, yet TCRdb's version contains in-frame clones alone and is incomplete. The sample holds about 190,000 clones, roughly 86% seen once. Material: peripheral blood. These receptors were collected from a man aged 18 to 35 with active or convalescent COVID-19. The CDR3 runs from the conserved cysteine through the conserved F or W. D genes are given only for firm matches. A row's size may be missing; if present it is once, few, many or a size class.

abundance	j_gene	d_gene	v_gene	CDR3aa	CDR3nt
once	TRBJ2-1	TRBD2	TRBV19	CASSITSGAPYNEQFF	TGTGCCAGTAGTATAACCAGCGGGGCACCCTACAATGAGCAGTTCTTC
-	TRBJ2-2	TRBD2	TRBV25-1	CASSEGLAGGQNTGELFF	TGTGCCAGCAGTGAAGGGCTAGCGGGAGGACAGAACACCGGGGAGCTGTTTTTT
-	TRBJ2-7	TRBD2	TRBV7-9	CASSFTTSGKNEQYF	TGTGCCAGCAGCTTTACGACTAGCGGGAAAAACGAGCAGTACTTC
-	TRBJ2-2	TRBD1	TRBV19	CASSNRGDTGELFF	TGTGCCAGTAGCAACAGGGGGGACACCGGGGAGCTGTTTTTT
-	TRBJ1-4	-	TRBV4-2	CASSPRTSTNEKLFF	TGTGCCAGCAGCCCGAGGACATCTACTAATGAAAAACTGTTTTTT
few	TRBJ1-5	-	TRBV7-8	CASTRWGSRSLDQPQHF	TGTGCCAGCACCAGGTGGGGCAGCAGGAGCCTGGACCAGCCCCAGCATTTT
-	TRBJ1-4	TRBD1	TRBV11-2	CASSFLGTGSEKLFF	TGTGCCAGCAGCTTCTTAGGGACAGGGTCTGAAAAACTGTTTTTT
-	TRBJ2-3	TRBD2	TRBV5-1	CASSTVGLAGATDTQYF	TGCGCCAGCAGCACCGTGGGACTAGCGGGAGCCACAGATACGCAGTATTTT
-	TRBJ2-1	TRBD2	TRBV11-3	CASSSQAGAYEQFF	TGTGCCAGCAGCTCCCAAGCGGGAGCTTATGAGCAGTTCTTC
-	TRBJ1-2	TRBD1	TRBV12-3/TRBV12-4	CATRDRGNGYTF	TGTGCCACAAGGGACAGGGGCAATGGCTACACCTTC
-	TRBJ2-1	-	TRBV7-8	CASSLVPREFYNEQFF	TGTGCCAGCAGCTTAGTACCACGGGAGTTCTACAATGAGCAGTTCTTC
-	TRBJ2-4	-	TRBV7-2	CASSLGELAKNIQYF	TGTGCCAGCAGCTTAGGGGAGCTAGCCAAAAACATTCAGTACTTC
-	TRBJ2-1	TRBD2	TRBV5-8	CASSFRDYYNEQFF	TGTGCCAGCAGCTTCCGGGACTACTACAATGAGCAGTTCTTC
-	TRBJ2-3	-	TRBV25-1	CASSVPPGFRGTDTQYF	TGTGCCAGCAGTGTCCCACCGGGCTTTCGGGGGACAGATACGCAGTATTTT
-	TRBJ1-1	TRBD1	TRBV19	CASSTGGMNTEAFF	TGTGCCAGTAGTACAGGGGGCATGAACACTGAAGCTTTCTTT
-	TRBJ1-1	-	TRBV5-6	CASSLKGFTEAFF	TGTGCCAGCAGCTTGAAGGGGTTCACTGAAGCTTTCTTT
-	TRBJ1-3	-	TRBV5-1	CASSLAVGATGNTIYF	TGCGCCAGCAGCTTGGCTGTCGGAGCTACTGGAAACACCATATATTTT
-	TRBJ2-1	-	TRBV4-3	CASSRRRRLGSYNEQFF	TGCGCCAGCAGCCGCCGAAGGAGATTGGGTTCCTACAATGAGCAGTTCTTC
-	TRBJ1-1	-	TRBV10-3	CAISVGTYTEAFF	TGTGCCATCAGTGTTGGGACATACACTGAAGCTTTCTTT
-	TRBJ2-2	-	TRBV12-3/TRBV12-4	CASLSNTGELFF	TGTGCCAGCCTCTCGAACACCGGGGAGCTGTTTTTT
once	TRBJ1-1	-	TRBV11-3	CASSLVRGTEAFF	TGTGCCAGCAGCTTAGTCAGGGGTACTGAAGCTTTCTTT
-	TRBJ1-1	-	TRBV21-1	CASSKRRAGPMNTEAFF	TGTGCCAGCAGCAAACGGAGGGCAGGGCCAATGAACACTGAAGCTTTCTTT
-	TRBJ1-2	TRBD1	TRBV19	CASTRTGNTGDGGYTF	TGTGCCAGTACCCGGACAGGGAATACTGGAGATGGTGGCTACACCTTC
-	TRBJ1-2	-	TRBV5-1	CASSLGGRNGYTF	TGCGCCAGCAGCTTGGGAGGTAGAAATGGCTACACCTTC
-	TRBJ2-7	TRBD2	TRBV19	CASSMGSASGYEQYF	TGTGCCAGTAGTATGGGTTCGGCTAGCGGCTACGAGCAGTACTTC
-	TRBJ2-1	TRBD2	TRBV9	CASSVYPPGLENAEQFF	TGTGCCAGCAGCGTATATCCGCCGGGACTAGAAAACGCTGAGCAGTTCTTC
-	TRBJ1-5	-	TRBV7-8	CASSLEDSNNQPQHF	TGTGCCAGCAGCTTAGAAGACAGTAATAATCAGCCCCAGCATTTT
-	TRBJ2-1	-	TRBV5-4	CASSFTTGRGSYNEQFF	TGTGCCAGCAGTTTTACTACCGGTCGAGGTTCATACAATGAGCAGTTCTTC
-	TRBJ1-2	-	TRBV29-1	CSGTSNYGYTF	TGCAGCGGGACAAGTAACTATGGCTACACCTTC
once	TRBJ2-1	-	TRBV6-5	CASPRQGGRNEQFF	TGTGCCAGCCCTAGGCAGGGGGGCCGGAATGAGCAGTTCTTC
-	TRBJ2-2	-	TRBV15	CATSSKVGDSGELFF	TGTGCCACCAGCAGTAAAGTCGGGGATTCCGGGGAGCTGTTTTTT
-	TRBJ2-2	TRBD1	TRBV5-6	CASSLGTGIAGELFF	TGTGCCAGCAGCTTGGGGACAGGAATCGCCGGGGAGCTGTTTTTT
-	TRBJ1-1	-	TRBV18	CASSPQGKTEAFF	TGTGCCAGCTCACCCCAGGGGAAAACTGAAGCTTTCTTT
-	TRBJ1-3	-	TRBV3-1/TRBV3-2	CASSQNLIVGSSGNTIYF	TGTGCCAGCAGCCAAAATCTTATTGTCGGTTCTTCTGGAAACACCATATATTTT
-	TRBJ1-4	TRBD1	TRBV5-1	CASSDRDRGNEKLFF	TGCGCCAGCAGCGACCGGGACAGGGGTAATGAAAAACTGTTTTTT
once	TRBJ1-2	TRBD1	TRBV19	CASSSRTGSYTF	TGTGCCAGTAGTTCCCGGACAGGGTCCTACACCTTC
-	TRBJ2-1	TRBD2	TRBV30	CASTGLAGGVSIFEQFF	TGTGCCTCGACCGGACTAGCGGGAGGAGTATCTATTTTTGAGCAGTTCTTC
-	TRBJ1-2	-	TRBV2	CASSATSYGYTF	TGTGCCAGCAGTGCCACATCCTATGGCTACACCTTC
-	TRBJ2-2	-	TRBV27	CASRQRGKVGTGELFF	TGTGCCAGCAGGCAAAGAGGTAAGGTTGGCACCGGGGAGCTGTTTTTT
-	TRBJ2-6	-	TRBV28	CASSSLSGANVLTF	TGTGCCAGCAGTTCCCTCTCTGGGGCCAACGTCCTGACTTTC